This is a list of T cell receptor beta chains from one sample in a study of tumour-infiltrating T cells in Burkitt lymphoma. Assay: immunoSEQ multiplex PCR; the TCRdb copy retains only in-frame clones and omits some. The table includes around 4,500 clones, 20% to 25% detected once. Sequenced sample: tumor tissue. These TCRs come from a human donor with diffuse large B-cell lymphoma. The CDR3 runs from the conserved cysteine through the conserved F or W. Each record gives: CDR3 length, J gene, V gene, D gene, clone size, CDR3 DNA, CDR3 protein. The D gene is left open where the match is weak. Only some rows state a clone size, as once, few, many or a class for expanded clones.

15 TRBJ2-1 TRBV10-3 TRBD2 NA TGTGCCATCCAAAACTCCGGGCTAGCGGGGGGATGGCAGTTCTTC CAIQNSGLAGGWQFF
14 TRBJ2-3 TRBV19 NA few TGTGCCAGTAGCCTCTTAGAGGGCGCAAATACGCAGTATTTT CASSLLEGANTQYF